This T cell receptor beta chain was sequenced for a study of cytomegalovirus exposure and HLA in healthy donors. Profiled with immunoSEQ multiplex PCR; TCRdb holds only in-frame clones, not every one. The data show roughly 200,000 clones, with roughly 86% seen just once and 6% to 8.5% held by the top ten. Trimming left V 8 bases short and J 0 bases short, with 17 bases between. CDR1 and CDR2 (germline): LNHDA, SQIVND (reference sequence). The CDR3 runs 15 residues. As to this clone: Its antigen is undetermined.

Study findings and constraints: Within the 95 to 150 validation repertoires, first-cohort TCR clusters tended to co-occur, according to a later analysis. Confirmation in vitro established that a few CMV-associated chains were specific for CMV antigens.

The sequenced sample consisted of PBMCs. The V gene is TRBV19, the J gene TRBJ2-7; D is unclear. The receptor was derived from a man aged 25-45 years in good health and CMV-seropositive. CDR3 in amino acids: CASSWRASLSYEQYF. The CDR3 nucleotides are TGTGCCAGTTCCTGGAGAGCTTCCCTCTCCTACGAGCAGTACTTC.